Reported below is one TCR beta chain. Among Cohort 3 donors, those recovered had two negative PCRs, clearance, or symptom resolution. The protocol was immunoSEQ multiplex PCR, while the TCRdb copy is restricted to in-frame clones and leaves out a portion. The data contain a few hundred thousand clones, about 90% of them seen just once; the ten biggest clones take up around 1.7%. This entry is derived from a study of blood T cell repertoires in COVID-19. V was clipped by 3 bases and J by 4 bases; unmatched bases: 4. From germline, CDR1 is SGDLS and CDR2 YYNGEE. The CDR3 loop spans 14 amino acids. Specimen: PBMCs or T cells enriched from blood (not recorded which). This chain links TRBV9 with TRBJ1-3; 7 bases are a match to TRBD1. This receptor was taken from a woman younger than 45 who had recovered from COVID-19. The DNA for the CDR3 is TGTGCCAGCAGCGCGGAGACAGGGGGAAACACCATATATTTT. It yields the protein CASSAETGGNTIYF.